The clone carrying this T cell receptor (beta chain) appeared many times. Its antigen is undetermined. This record comes from a study of T-cell memory formation after mild COVID-19. Whole-study context: TCR clusters mostly belonged to single donors.

Looked up from germline, CDR1 is MNHNY and CDR2 is SVGAGI (reference sequence). The ends were cut back, 7 bases at V and 1 base at J, with 16 bases in the middle. The CDR3 length is 15 residues. Study outcomes and limitations: Confirmation was lacking for SARS-CoV-2 specificity of second-wave clones that peaked on day 37.

TCRdb re-called the 5' RACE reads with MiXCR, one entry per CDR3 protein. Of roughly 28,000 distinct CDR3 sequences listed, more than 10% are singletons. This sequence joins TRBV6-6 and TRBJ1-1; the D gene is possibly TRBD1 (5 bases). Input material: PBMCs or a T cell subset sorted from them (not recorded which). This clonotype was obtained from an adult woman who had mild COVID-19 (a few samples of this study predate the infection). Cell type and time point are not known. CDR3 sequence: CASNPPGGRNTEAFF. CDR3 nucleotides: TGTGCCAGCAATCCCCCGGGGGGTCGGAACACTGAAGCTTTCTTT.